The next 14 T cell receptor beta chains were all read from a single sample in a study of blood T cells in healthy people across ages. Through a sample-barcoded 5' primer and a J-beta primer mix, a second PCR was run for roughly 7 to 11 cycles. Each CDR3 protein gets one entry after TCRdb re-called the 5' RACE reads with MiXCR. The sample contains fewer than 2,000,000 distinct CDR3 sequences, about 31% of which appear only once. The specimen sequenced was blood. These receptors were obtained from a woman under 40 in good health.

This chain uses TRBV7-9 with TRBJ1-5, with D perhaps TRBD1 (5 bases). The V end lost 1 base, the J end lost 0 bases, and 13 bases lay between the germline ends. CDR1 and CDR2 (germline): SEHNR, FQNEAQ (reference sequence). The CDR3 totals 17 residues. The CDR3 coding sequence is TGTGCCAGCAGCTTAGGCCGACCAGGGTATAGCAATCAGCCCCAGCATTTT. It translates to CASSLGRPGYSNQPQHF.

The rearrangement links TRBV2 to TRBJ2-1; 11 positions agree with TRBD2. Germline CDR1 reads SNHLY; CDR2 reads FYNNEI. The CDR3 sequence is 15 residues long. The junction had 3 bases not matched to a gene; V was cut back by 4 bases and J by 4 bases. The CDR3 DNA reads TGTGCCAGCAGTGTTTCTAGCGGGAGGTACAATGAGCAGTTCTTC. This translates into CASSVSSGRYNEQFF.

This chain joins TRBV7-8 and TRBJ2-2, with 9 bases that match TRBD1. With V trimmed by 5 bases and J by 6 bases, 10 bases remained unmatched. Germline V CDR1 and CDR2: SGHVS, FQNEAQ. CDR3 size: 16 residues. The CDR3 sequence is CASSREGQGGAGELFF. The CDR3 coding sequence is TGTGCCAGCAGCAGAGAGGGACAGGGAGGCGCCGGGGAGCTGTTTTTT.

There are a few counts of this clonotype. The chain recombines TRBV27 with TRBJ2-7, with 9 bases lining up with TRBD2. After removal of 3 bases from V and 7 bases from J, the junction contained 7 bases not matched to a gene. The CDR3 consists of 14 residues. From germline, CDR1 is MNHEY and CDR2 SMNVEV (reference sequence). This CDR3 reads CASSFLGLANEQYF. The CDR3 nucleotides are TGTGCCAGCAGTTTCCTTGGACTAGCGAATGAGCAGTACTTC.

Notes on this clonotype: Germline and junction disagree at one end, which may indicate a read error. This chain links TRBV29-1 with TRBJ2-5; D gene uncertain. This CDR3 is built from 16 residues. Germline values: CDR1 SQVTM, CDR2 ANQGSEA. The CDR3 nucleotides read TGCAGCCCTCCCGGCGCTTACGTACGTATCCAAGGGACCCAGTACTTC. It encodes CSPPGAYVRIQGTQYF.

The chain couples TRBV7-9 to TRBJ2-3; no clear D gene. The CDR3 has 14 amino acids. V was shortened by 0 bases and J by 5 bases, with 9 bases between the two germline ends. The germline V gene has CDR1 SEHNR and CDR2 FQNEAQ (reference sequence). The CDR3 DNA reads TGTGCCAGCAGCTTAGCTGTCTTGAGAGATACGCAGTATTTT. Encoded protein: CASSLAVLRDTQYF.

V and J are TRBV5-6 and TRBJ2-1, with D possibly called TRBD1 or TRBD2 (5 bases each). Deletions cut 4 bases from V and 13 bases from J, with 18 bases between. Per the germline V gene, CDR1 is SGHDT and CDR2 is YYEEEE. This CDR3 has 13 residues. The CDR3 bases are TGTGCCAGCAGCGGGGACGGTCGAGAGACCCAGTTCTTC. It is translated as CASSGDGRETQFF. The full variable domain, in which reference TRBV5-6 and TRBJ2-1 provide the parts outside the CDR3, is DAGVTQSPTHLIKTRGQQVTLRCSPKSGHDTVSWYQQALGQGPQFIFQYYEEEERQRGNFPDRFSGHQFPNYSSELNVNALLLGDSALYLCASSGDGRETQFFGPGTRLTVL.

This rearrangement joins TRBV14 to TRBJ2-5; 11 bases are shared with TRBD1. The junction had 11 bases not matched to a gene; V was cut back by 2 bases and J by 3 bases. The CDR3 runs 18 residues. CDR1 SGHDN and CDR2 FVKESK come from the germline V gene. As DNA, the CDR3 is TGTGCCAGCAGCCAATTCTTGGGACAGGGGGAATCCGAAGAGACCCAGTACTTC. This translates into CASSQFLGQGESEETQYF.

The chain is built from TRBV10-3 and TRBJ1-5, with D unclear. CDR1 is ENHRY, CDR2 SYGVKD, per germline. The CDR3 covers 14 residues. V lost 1 base, J lost 4 bases, and 8 bases lay in between. CDR3 residues: CAISEFTENQPQHF. The CDR3 coding sequence is TGTGCCATCAGTGAGTTTACCGAGAATCAGCCCCAGCATTTT.

This clonotype appeared a few times. The chain recombines TRBV20-1 with TRBJ2-3; maybe TRBD1 (5 bases). The length of the CDR3 is 16 residues. Between the trimmed V and J ends, which lost 0 bases and 2 bases, there was a span of 15 bases. Germline V lookup: CDR1 DFQATT, CDR2 SNEGSKA (reference sequence). The CDR3: CSARDFKGPYTDTQYF. The CDR3 DNA is TGCAGTGCTAGAGATTTTAAGGGGCCTTACACAGATACGCAGTATTTT.

This clonotype appeared a few times. The chain has TRBV30 and TRBJ2-1, with TRBD2 identical over 7 bases. Per the germline V gene, CDR1 is GTSNPN and CDR2 is SVGIG (reference sequence). The CDR3 has 14 residues. With V trimmed by 1 base and J by 3 bases, 3 bases remained unmatched. As DNA, the CDR3 is TGTGCCTGGAGTGAACTAGCGAACTACAATGAGCAGTTCTTC. Residues: CAWSELANYNEQFF.

The V call is TRBV4-1, the J call TRBJ2-1; 9 bases are a match to TRBD1. CDR3 length: 15 residues. The V segment lost 4 bases and the J segment 5 bases; nucleotides outside the gene matches: 6. Germline CDR1 MGHRA, CDR2 YSYEKL. The chain's CDR3 is CASSPGQGNDNEQFF. In DNA form, the CDR3 reads TGCGCCAGCAGCCCGGGACAGGGTAACGACAATGAGCAGTTCTTC.

The gene calls are TRBV30 and TRBJ1-3; possibly TRBD1 for D (6 bases). The CDR3 loop spans 15 amino acids. The ends were cut back, 4 bases at V and 0 bases at J, with 13 bases in the middle. Germline V CDR1 and CDR2: GTSNPN, SVGIG (reference sequence). CDR3 sequence: CAWTPHRDSGNTIYF. As DNA, the CDR3 is TGTGCCTGGACACCACACAGGGACTCTGGAAACACCATATATTTT.

This clonotype appeared many times. The gene calls are TRBV11-2 and TRBJ2-7, with 10 bases identical to TRBD2. The CDR3 is 16 residues long. Germline CDR1 SGHAT, CDR2 FQNNGV. V trimming: 0 bases; J trimming: 0 bases; junction bases outside the gene matches: 2. The DNA of the CDR3 is TGTGCCAGCAGCTTAGATCCTAGCGGGAGCTCCTACGAGCAGTACTTC. It specifies CASSLDPSGSSYEQYF.